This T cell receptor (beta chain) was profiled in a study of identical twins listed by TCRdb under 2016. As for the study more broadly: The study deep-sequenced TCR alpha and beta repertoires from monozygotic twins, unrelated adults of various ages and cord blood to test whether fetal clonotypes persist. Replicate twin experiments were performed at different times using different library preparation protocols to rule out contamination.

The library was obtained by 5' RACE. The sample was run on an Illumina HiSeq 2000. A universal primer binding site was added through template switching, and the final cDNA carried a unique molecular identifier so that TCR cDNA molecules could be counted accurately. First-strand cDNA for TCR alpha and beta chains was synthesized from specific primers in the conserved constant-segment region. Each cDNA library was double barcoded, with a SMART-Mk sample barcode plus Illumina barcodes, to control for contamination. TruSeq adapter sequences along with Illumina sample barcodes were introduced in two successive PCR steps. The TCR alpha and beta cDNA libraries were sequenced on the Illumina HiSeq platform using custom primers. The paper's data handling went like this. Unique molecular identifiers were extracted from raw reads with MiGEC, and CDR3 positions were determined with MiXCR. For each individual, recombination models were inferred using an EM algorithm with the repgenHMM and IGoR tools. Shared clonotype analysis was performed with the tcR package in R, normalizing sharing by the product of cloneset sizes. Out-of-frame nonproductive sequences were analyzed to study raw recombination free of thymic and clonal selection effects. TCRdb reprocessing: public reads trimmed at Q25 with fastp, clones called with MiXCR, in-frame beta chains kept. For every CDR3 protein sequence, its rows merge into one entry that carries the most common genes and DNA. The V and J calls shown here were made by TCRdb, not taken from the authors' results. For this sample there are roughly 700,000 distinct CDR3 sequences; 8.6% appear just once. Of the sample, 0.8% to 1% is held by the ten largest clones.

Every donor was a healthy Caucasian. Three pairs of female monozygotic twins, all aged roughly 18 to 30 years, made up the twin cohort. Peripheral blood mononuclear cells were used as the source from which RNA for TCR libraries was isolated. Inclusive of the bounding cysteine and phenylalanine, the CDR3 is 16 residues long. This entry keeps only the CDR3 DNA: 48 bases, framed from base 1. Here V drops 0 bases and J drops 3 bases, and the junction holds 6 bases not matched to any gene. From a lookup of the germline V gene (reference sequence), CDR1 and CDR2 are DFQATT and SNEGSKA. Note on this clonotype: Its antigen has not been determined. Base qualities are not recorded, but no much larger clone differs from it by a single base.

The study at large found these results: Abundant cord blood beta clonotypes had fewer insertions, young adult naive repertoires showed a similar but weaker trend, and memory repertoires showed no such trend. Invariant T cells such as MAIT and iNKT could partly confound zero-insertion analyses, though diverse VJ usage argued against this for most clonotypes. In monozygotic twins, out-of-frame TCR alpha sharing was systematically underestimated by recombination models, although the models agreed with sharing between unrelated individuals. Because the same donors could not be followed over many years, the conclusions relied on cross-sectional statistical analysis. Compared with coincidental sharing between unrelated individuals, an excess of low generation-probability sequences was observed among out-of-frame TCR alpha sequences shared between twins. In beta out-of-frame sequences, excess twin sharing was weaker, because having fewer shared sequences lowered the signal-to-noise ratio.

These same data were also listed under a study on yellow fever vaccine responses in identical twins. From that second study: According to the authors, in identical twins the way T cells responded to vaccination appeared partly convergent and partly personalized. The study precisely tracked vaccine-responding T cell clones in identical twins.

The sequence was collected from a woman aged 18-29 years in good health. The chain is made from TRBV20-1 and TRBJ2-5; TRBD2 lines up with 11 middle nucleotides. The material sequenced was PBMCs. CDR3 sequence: CSARDLLAGDEETQYF. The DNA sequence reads TGCAGTGCTAGAGATCTACTAGCGGGGGATGAAGAGACCCAGTACTTC.